This T cell receptor (beta chain) emerged from a study of low-dose radiotherapy and immunotherapy resistance in tumors. Study overall: Patients received 300 mg of oral aspirin each day across four cycles, commencing on cycle 1 day 1.

The CDR3 is made up of 15 amino acids. V shed 5 bases and J shed 6 bases, with 14 bases lying between them. Germline V gene data show CDR1 as KGHSH and CDR2 as LQKENI. The time point here: after trial treatment. This sample's treatment: LDRT plus nivolumab, ipilimumab, low-dose cyclophosphamide and aspirin (RACIN trial). The study gave donors nivolumab, ipilimumab, aspirin, low-dose cyclophosphamide and low-dose radiotherapy. This clonotype was counted ten times or more. Primers used for first-strand cDNA, a TRAV- and TRBV-specific set, covered both alpha and beta chains. The authors amplified TCRs for around 20 PCR cycles with a constant-region primer and a V-primer adapter. Using its own MiXCR run on the reads, TCRdb lists one record per CDR3 protein. The repertoire includes more than 90,000 distinct CDR3 sequences, around 21% of them detected once, and about 4% sits in the top ten.

The rearrangement joins TRBV18 to TRBJ1-6; the D is unclear. The sequencing here drew on PBMCs, taken after low-dose radiotherapy plus immunotherapy. This TCR was sampled from a male donor with prostate cancer. CDR3 sequence reads: CASSEAALLNSPLHF. The CDR3 DNA follows: TGTGCCAGCTCAGAGGCGGCTTTACTTAATTCACCCCTCCACTTT.